Following are 2 T cell receptor beta chains from one sample sequenced in a study of sequential checkpoint blockade in melanoma. This table comes from immunoSEQ multiplex PCR, and its TCRdb copy is limited to in-frame clones, with some not included. This sample has approximately 6,500 clones, with over 20% found just once. The treatment: randomized to nivolumab then ipilimumab (arm A) or the reverse (arm B). The sequences come from tumor tissue (inferred from file names), collected from a patient given nivolumab and ipilimumab in sequence. Receptor source: a human donor with melanoma.

This chain uses TRBV5-1 with TRBJ1-1; 7 positions agree with TRBD1. CDR1 and CDR2 from the germline V gene are SGHRS and YFSETQ. V gave up 4 bases and J gave up 4 bases; unmatched junction bases: 13. The CDR3 has 16 residues. CDR3: CASSPRGGTAGTEAFF. DNA for the CDR3: TGCGCCAGCAGCCCGAGGGGGGGGACAGCGGGCACTGAAGCTTTCTTT.

As concerns this clone: One end of the junction is discordant with germline, which a read error may explain. This chain connects TRBV6-8 to TRBJ2-1; 14 positions match TRBD2. Germline CDR1 and CDR2: MNHGY and SAAAGT. There are 17 residues in the CDR3. The CDR3 loop is CASSYSRLAGGPHDQFF. Written as DNA, the CDR3 is TGTGCCAGCAGTTATTCTCGACTAGCGGGAGGGCCCCATGACCAGTTCTTC.